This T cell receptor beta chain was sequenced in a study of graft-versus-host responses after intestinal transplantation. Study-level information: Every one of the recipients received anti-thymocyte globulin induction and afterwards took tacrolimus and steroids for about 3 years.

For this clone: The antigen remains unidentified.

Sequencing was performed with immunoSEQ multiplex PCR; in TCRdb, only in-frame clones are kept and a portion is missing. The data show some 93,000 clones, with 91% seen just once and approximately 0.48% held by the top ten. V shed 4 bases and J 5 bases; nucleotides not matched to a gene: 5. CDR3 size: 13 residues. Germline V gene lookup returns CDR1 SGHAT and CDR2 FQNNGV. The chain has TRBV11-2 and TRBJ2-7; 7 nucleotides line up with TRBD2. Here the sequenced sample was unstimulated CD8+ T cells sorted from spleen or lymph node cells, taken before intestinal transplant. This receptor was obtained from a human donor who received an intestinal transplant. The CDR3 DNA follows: TGTGCCAGCAGCTCCGGGACTAACCACGAGCAGTACTTC. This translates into CASSSGTNHEQYF.